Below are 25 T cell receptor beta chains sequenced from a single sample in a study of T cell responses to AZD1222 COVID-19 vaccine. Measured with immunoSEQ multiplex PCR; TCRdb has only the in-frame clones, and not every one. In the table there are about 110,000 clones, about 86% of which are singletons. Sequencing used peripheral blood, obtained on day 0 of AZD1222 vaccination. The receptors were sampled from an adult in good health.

CDR3 coding DNA: TGTGCCAGCAGCTTAGAGGCCCGCCCGGCCTCTGAAGCTTTCTTT. It yields the protein CASSLEARPASEAFF. This chain links TRBV7-2 with TRBJ1-1; D gene uncertain. V was clipped by 1 base and J by 6 bases, with 15 bases between them. Germline V gene lookup returns CDR1 SGHTA and CDR2 FQGNSA. The CDR3 runs 15 residues.

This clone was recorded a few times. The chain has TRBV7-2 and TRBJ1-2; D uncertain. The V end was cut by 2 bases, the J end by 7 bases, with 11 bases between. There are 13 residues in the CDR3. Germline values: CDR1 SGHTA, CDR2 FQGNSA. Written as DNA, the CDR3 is TGTGCCAGCAGCTTAAAGGCAGGCTTTGGCTACACCTTC. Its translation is CASSLKAGFGYTF.

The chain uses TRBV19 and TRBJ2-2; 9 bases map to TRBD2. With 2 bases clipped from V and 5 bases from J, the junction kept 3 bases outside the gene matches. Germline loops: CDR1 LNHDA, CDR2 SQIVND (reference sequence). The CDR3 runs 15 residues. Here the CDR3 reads CASSIMAGGTGELFF. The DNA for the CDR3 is TGTGCCAGTAGTATAATGGCGGGGGGGACCGGGGAGCTGTTTTTT.

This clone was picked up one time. The CDR3 protein is CASSLERGNTDTQYF. The CDR3 nucleotides read TGCGCCAGCAGCTTGGAGCGGGGGAACACAGATACGCAGTATTTT. This chain links TRBV5-1 with TRBJ2-3; 8 bases are a match to TRBD2. The trim removed 0 bases at V and 2 bases at J, leaving 2 bases unmatched. Germline V gives CDR1 SGHRS, CDR2 YFSETQ. CDR3 length equals 15 residues.

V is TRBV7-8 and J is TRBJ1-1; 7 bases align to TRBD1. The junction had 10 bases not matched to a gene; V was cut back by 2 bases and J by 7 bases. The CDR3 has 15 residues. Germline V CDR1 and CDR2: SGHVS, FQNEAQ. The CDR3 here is CASSLSYRGAREAFF. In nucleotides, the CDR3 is TGTGCCAGCAGCTTATCCTACAGGGGAGCCCGTGAAGCTTTCTTT. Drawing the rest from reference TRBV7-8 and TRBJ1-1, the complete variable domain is GAGVSQSPRYKVAKRGQDVALRCDPISGHVSLFWYQQALGQGPEFLTYFQNEAQLDKSGLPSDRFFAERPEGSVSTLKIQRTQQEDSAVYLCASSLSYRGAREAFFGQGTRLTVV.

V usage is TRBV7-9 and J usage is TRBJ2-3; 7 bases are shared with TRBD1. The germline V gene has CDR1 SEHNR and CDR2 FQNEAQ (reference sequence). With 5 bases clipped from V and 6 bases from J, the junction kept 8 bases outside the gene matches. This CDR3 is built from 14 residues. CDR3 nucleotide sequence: TGTGCCAGCAGCCCGACAGGGTCCGGCGATACGCAGTATTTT. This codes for CASSPTGSGDTQYF.

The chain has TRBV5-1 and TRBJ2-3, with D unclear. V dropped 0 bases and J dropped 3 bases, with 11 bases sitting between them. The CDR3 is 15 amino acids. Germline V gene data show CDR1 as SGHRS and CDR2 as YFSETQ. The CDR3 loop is CASSLGADGTDTQYF. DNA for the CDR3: TGCGCCAGCAGCTTGGGGGCAGATGGAACAGATACGCAGTATTTT.

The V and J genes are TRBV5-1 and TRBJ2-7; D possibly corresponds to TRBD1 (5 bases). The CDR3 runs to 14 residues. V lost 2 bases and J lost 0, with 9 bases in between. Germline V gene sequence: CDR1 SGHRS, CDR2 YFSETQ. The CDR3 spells CASSLSRGSYEQYF. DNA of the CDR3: TGCGCCAGCAGCTTATCAAGGGGCTCCTACGAGCAGTACTTC.

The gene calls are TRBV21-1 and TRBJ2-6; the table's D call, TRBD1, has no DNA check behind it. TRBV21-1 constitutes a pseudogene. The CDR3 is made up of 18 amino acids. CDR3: CASSKGKGALSGANVLTF. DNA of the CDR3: TGTGCCAGCAGCAAAGGCAAGGGGGCCCTCTCTGGGGCCAACGTCCTGACTTTC.

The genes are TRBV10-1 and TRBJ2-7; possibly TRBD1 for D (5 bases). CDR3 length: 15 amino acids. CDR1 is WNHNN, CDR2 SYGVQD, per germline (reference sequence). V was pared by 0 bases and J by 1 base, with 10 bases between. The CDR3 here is CASSESRAGSYEQYF. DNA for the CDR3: TGCGCCAGCAGTGAGTCCCGGGCAGGGTCCTACGAGCAGTACTTC.

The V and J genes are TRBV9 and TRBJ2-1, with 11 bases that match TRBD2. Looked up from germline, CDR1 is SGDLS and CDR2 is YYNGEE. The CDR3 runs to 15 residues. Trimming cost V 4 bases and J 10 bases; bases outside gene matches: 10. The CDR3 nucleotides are TGTGCCAGCAGCACAAGTAGCGGGGGGGCCGGCGAGCAGTTCTTC. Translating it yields CASSTSSGGAGEQFF.

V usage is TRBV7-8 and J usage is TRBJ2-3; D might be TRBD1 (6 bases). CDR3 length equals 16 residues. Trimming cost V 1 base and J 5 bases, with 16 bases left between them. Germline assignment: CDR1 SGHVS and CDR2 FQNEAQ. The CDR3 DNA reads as TGTGCCAGCAGCTTAGACGGGGCAGGGGCGGTAGATACGCAGTATTTT. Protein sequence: CASSLDGAGAVDTQYF.

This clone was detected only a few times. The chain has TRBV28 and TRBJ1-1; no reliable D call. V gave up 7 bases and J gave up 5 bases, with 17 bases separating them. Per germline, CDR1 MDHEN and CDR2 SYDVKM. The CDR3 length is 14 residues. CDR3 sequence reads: CASTPSLGHTEAFF. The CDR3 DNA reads TGTGCCAGCACCCCCAGCCTGGGCCATACTGAAGCTTTCTTT.

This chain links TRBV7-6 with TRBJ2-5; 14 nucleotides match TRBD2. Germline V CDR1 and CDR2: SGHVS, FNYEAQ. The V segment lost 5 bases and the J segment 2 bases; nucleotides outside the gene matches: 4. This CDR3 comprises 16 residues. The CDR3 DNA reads TGTGCCAGCAGCCGACTAGCGGGGGGGAGGCAAGAGACCCAGTACTTC. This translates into CASSRLAGGRQETQYF.

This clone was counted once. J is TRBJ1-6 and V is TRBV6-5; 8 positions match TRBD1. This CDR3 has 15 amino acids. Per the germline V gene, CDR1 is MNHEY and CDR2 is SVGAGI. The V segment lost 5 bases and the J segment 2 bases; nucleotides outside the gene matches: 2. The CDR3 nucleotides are TGTGCCAGCAGTAGACAGGGGACCTATAATTCACCCCTCCACTTT. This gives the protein CASSRQGTYNSPLHF.

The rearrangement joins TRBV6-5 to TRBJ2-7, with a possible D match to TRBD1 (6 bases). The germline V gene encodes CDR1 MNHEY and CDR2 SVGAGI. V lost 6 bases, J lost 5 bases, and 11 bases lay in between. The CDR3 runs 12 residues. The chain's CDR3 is CASRSQGDEQYF. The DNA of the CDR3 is TGTGCCAGCAGATCACAGGGAGACGAGCAGTACTTC.

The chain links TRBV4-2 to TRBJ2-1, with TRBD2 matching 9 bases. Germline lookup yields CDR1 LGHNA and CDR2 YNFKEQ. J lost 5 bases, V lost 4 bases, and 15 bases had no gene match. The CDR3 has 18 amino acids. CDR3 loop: CASSRKKAGGDGNNEQFF. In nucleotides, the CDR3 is TGTGCCAGCAGCCGGAAAAAAGCGGGGGGAGATGGGAACAATGAGCAGTTCTTC.

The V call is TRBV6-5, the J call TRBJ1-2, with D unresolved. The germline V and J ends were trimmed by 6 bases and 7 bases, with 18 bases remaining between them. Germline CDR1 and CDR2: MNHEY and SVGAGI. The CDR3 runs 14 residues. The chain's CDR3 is CASRPQAGSSGYTF. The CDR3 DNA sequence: TGTGCCAGCAGACCCCAGGCCGGGTCGAGTGGCTACACCTTC.

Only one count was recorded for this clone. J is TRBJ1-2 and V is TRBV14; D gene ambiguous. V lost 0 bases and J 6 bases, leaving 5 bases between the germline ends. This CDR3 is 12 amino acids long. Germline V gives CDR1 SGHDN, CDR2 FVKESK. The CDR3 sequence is CASSQDRHGYTF. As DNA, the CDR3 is TGTGCCAGCAGCCAAGACAGGCATGGCTACACCTTC.

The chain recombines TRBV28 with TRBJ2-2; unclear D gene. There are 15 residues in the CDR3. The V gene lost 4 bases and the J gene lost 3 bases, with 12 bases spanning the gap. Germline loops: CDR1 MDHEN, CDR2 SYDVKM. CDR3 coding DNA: TGTGCCAGCAGTTCCCCCCAGACCCACACCGGGGAGCTGTTTTTT. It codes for CASSSPQTHTGELFF.

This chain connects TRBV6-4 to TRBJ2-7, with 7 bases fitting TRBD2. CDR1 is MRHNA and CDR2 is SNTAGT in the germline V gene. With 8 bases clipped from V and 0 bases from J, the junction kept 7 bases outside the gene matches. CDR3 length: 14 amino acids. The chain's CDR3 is CASGAGRSSYEQYF. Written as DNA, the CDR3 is TGTGCCAGCGGAGCGGGACGGAGCTCCTACGAGCAGTACTTC.

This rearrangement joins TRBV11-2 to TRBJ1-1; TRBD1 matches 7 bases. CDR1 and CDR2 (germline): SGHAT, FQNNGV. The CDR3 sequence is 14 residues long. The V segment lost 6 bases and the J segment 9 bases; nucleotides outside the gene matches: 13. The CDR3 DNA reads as TGTGCCAGCAGGATTATCCGGGACAGAGATAAAGCTTTCTTT. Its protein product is CASRIIRDRDKAFF.

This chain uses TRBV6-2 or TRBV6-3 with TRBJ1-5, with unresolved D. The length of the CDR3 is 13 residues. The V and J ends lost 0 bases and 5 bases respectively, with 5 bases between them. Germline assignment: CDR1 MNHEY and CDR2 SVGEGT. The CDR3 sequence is CASSYSEDQPQHF. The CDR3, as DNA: TGTGCCAGCAGTTACTCCGAGGATCAGCCCCAGCATTTT.

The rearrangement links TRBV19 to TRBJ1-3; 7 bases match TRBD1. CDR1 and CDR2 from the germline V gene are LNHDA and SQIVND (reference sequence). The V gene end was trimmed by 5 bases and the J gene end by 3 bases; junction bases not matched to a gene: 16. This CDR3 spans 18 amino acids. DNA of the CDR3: TGTGCCAGTAGTCCCCCAGGACAGGCTAGGGGAGATGGAAACACCATATATTTT. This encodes CASSPPGQARGDGNTIYF.

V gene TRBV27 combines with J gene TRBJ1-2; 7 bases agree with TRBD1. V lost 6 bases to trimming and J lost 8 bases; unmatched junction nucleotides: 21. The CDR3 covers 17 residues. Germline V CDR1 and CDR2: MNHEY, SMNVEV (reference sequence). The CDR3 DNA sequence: TGTGCCAGCAGCTCCTACAGGGGAAGGGGCTCTTTAGAAGGCTACACCTTC. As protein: CASSSYRGRGSLEGYTF.